Listed here are 3 T cell receptor beta chains from one sample, sequenced in a study of vaccination effects on CD4 cells after COVID-19. Their recognized antigens are unknown. Method: immunoSEQ multiplex PCR; TCRdb's copy keeps in-frame clones and lacks some. Altogether tens of thousands of clones are present, about 80% being singletons, with the ten largest covering about 12%. Culture proceeded for approximately 10 days, and CD4+ T cells were then isolated. Sequenced material: CD4+ T cells from PBMCs cultured without peptide, taken before COVID-19 vaccination. All receptors come from a human donor who had a prior SARS-CoV-2 infection.

This rearrangement joins TRBV5-4 to TRBJ2-7, with 10 positions matching TRBD1. The CDR3 contains 15 residues. V lost 0 bases and J lost 0; bases outside the gene matches: 0. Germline V CDR1 and CDR2: SGHNT, YYREEE (reference sequence). The chain's CDR3 is CASSLGQGASYEQYF. DNA of the CDR3: TGTGCCAGCAGCTTGGGACAGGGGGCCTCCTACGAGCAGTACTTC.

The chain joins TRBV7-3 to TRBJ1-1, with 8 bases that match TRBD1. The CDR3 is 17 residues long. Unmatched junction bases numbered 14, after V lost 0 bases and J lost 8 bases. Germline CDR1 is SGHTA and CDR2 is FQGTGA. This CDR3 reads CASSLTGGTGAQGEAFF. CDR3 in DNA: TGTGCCAGCAGCTTAACGGGAGGGACAGGTGCGCAGGGGGAAGCTTTCTTT.

The V and J genes are TRBV7-2 and TRBJ1-2; tentative D call: TRBD1 (6 bases). The CDR3 spans 15 residues. Germline CDR1 SGHTA, CDR2 FQGNSA. Trimming removed 5 bases from V and 4 bases from J, with 17 bases in between. CDR3 in DNA: TGTGCCAGCAGCCCCCGTGGGGGACACCGCTATGGCTACACCTTC. Its protein is CASSPRGGHRYGYTF.